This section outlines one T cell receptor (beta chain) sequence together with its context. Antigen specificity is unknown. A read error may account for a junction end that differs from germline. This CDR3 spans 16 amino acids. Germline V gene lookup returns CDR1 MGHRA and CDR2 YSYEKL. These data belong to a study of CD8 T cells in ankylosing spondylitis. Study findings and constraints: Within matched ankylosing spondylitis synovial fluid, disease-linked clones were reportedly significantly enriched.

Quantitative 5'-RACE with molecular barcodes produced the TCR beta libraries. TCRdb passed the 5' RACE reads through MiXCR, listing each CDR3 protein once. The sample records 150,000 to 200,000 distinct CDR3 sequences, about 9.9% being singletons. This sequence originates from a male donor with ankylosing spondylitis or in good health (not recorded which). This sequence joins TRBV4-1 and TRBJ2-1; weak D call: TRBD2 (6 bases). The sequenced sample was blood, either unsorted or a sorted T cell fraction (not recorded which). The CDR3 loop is CASSHPQGGTYDEQFF. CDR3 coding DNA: TGCGCCAGCAGCCACCCTCAGGGCGGGACCTACGATGAGCAGTTCTTC.